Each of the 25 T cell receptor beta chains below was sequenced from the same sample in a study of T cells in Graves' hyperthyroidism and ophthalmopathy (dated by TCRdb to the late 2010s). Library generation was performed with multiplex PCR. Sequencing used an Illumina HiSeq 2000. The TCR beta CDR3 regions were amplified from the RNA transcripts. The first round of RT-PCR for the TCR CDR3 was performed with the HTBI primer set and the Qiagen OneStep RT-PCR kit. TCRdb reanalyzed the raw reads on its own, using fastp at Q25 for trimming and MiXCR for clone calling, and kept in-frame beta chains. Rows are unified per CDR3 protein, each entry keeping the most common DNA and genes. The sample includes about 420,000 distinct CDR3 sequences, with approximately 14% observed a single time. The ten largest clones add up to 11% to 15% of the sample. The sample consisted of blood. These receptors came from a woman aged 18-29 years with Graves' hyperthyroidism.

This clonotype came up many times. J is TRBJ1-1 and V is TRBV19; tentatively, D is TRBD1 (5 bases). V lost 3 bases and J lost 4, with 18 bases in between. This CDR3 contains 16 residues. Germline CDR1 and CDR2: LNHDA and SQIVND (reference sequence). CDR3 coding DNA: TGTGCCAGTAGTATGGCCTACGGGGGACCCTCCACTGAAGCTTTCTTT. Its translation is CASSMAYGGPSTEAFF.

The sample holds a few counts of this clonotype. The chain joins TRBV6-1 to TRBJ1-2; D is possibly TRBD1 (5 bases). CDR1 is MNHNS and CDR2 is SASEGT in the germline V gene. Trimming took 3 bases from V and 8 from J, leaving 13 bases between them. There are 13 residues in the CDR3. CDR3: CASSEQGLSGYTF. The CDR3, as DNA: TGTGCCAGCAGTGAGCAGGGCTTAAGCGGCTACACCTTC.

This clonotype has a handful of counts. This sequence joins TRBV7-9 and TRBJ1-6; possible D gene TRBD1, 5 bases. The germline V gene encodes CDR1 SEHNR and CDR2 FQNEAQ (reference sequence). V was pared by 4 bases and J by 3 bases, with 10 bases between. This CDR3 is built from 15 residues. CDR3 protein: CASSSAQGYNSPLHF. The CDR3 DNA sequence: TGTGCCAGCAGCTCGGCCCAGGGCTATAATTCACCCCTCCACTTT.

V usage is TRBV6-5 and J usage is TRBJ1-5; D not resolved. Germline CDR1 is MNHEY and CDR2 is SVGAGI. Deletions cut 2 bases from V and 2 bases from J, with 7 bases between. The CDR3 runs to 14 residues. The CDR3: CASSYGSGNQPQHF. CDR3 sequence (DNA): TGTGCCAGCAGTTACGGCTCGGGCAATCAGCCCCAGCATTTT.

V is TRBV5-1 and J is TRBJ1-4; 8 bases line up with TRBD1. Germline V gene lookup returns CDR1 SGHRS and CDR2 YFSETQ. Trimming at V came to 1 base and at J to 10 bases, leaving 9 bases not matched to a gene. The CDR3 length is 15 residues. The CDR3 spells CASSLWQGASRKLFF. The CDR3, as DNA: TGCGCCAGCAGCTTGTGGCAGGGGGCGTCCCGAAAACTGTTTTTT.

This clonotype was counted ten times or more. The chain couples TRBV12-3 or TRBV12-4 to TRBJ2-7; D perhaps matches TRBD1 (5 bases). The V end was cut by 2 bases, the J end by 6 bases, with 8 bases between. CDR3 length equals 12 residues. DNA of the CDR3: TGTGCCAGCAGTTTACAGGGTATCGAGCAGTACTTC. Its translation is CASSLQGIEQYF.

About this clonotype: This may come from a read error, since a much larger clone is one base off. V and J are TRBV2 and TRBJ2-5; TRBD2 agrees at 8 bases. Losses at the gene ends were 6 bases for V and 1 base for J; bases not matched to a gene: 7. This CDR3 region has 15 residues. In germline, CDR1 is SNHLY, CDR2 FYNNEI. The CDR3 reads CASSKGRGGQETQYF. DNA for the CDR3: TGTGCCAGCAGCAAGGGACGGGGGGGCCAAGAGACCCAGTACTTC.

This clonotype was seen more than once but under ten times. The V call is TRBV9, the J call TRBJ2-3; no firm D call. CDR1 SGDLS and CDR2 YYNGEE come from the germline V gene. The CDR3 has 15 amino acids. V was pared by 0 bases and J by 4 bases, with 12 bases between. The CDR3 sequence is CASSVEGGQSDTQYF. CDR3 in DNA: TGTGCCAGCAGCGTAGAAGGTGGCCAGTCAGATACGCAGTATTTT. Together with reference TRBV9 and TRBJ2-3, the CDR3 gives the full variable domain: DSGVTQTPKHLITATGQRVTLRCSPRSGDLSVYWYQQSLDQGLQFLIQYYNGEERAKGNILERFSAQQFPDLHSELNLSSLELGDSALYFCASSVEGGQSDTQYFGPGTRLTVL.

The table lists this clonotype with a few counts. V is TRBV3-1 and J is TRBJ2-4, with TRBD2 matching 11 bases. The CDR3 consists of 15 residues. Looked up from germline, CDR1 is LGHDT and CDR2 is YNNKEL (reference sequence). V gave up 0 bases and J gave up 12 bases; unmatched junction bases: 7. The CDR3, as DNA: TGTGCCAGCAGCCAAGATATTAGCGGGAGGGCCTCTCAGTACTTC. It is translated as CASSQDISGRASQYF.

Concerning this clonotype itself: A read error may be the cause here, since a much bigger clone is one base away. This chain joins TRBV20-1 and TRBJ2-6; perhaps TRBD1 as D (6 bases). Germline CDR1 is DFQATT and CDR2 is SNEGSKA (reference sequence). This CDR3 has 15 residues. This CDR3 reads CSASLRGSGADVLTF. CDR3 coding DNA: TGCAGTGCTAGCCTCAGGGGCTCTGGGGCCGACGTCCTGACTTTC.

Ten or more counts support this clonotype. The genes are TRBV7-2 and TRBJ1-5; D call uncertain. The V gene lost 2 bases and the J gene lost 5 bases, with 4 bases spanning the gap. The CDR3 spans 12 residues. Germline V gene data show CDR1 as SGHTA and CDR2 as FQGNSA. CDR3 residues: CASSLNDQPQHF. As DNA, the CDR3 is TGTGCCAGCAGCTTAAACGATCAGCCCCAGCATTTT.

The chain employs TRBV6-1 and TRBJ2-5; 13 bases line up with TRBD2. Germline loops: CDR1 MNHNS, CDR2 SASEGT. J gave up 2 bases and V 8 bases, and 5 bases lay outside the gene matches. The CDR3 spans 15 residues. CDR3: CASLAGLAGQETQYF. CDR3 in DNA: TGTGCCAGCCTTGCGGGACTAGCGGGGCAAGAGACCCAGTACTTC.

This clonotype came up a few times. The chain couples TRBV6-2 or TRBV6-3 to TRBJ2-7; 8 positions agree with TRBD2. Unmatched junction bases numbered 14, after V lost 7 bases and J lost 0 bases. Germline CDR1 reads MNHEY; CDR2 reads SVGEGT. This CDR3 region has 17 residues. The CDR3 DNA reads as TGTGCCAGCACCCGACGGGGAGCGGGGGCGAGCTCCTACGAGCAGTACTTC. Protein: CASTRRGAGASSYEQYF.

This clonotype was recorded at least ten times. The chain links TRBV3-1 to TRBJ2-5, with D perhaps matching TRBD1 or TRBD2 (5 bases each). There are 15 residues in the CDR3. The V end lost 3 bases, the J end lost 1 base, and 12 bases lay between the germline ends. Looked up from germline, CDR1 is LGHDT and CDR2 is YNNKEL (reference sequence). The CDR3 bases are TGTGCCAGCAGCCATCGAGGGACCGTCCAAGAGACCCAGTACTTC. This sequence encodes CASSHRGTVQETQYF.

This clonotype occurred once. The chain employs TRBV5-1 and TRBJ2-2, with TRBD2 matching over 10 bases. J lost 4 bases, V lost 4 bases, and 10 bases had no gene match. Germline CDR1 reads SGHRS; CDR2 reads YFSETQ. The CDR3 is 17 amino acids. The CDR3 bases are TGCGCCAGCAGCCAAGATGGGCTAGCGGGAGCCACCGGGGAGCTGTTTTTT. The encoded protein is CASSQDGLAGATGELFF.

CDR3 sequence reads: CASSQEGGSNTGELFF. DNA for the CDR3: TGTGCCAGCAGCCAAGAAGGAGGATCGAACACCGGGGAGCTGTTTTTT. The chain employs TRBV14 and TRBJ2-2; tentative D call: TRBD2 (5 bases). The CDR3 runs to 16 residues. V dropped 0 bases and J dropped 0 bases, with 8 bases sitting between them. Germline CDR1 and CDR2: SGHDN and FVKESK.

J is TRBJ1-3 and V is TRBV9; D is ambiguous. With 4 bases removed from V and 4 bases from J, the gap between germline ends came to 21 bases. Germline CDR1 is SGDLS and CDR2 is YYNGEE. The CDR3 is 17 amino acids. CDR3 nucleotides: TGTGCCAGCAGCAAACACTCTCAGGCCGAGCTCGGAAACACCATATATTTT. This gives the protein CASSKHSQAELGNTIYF.

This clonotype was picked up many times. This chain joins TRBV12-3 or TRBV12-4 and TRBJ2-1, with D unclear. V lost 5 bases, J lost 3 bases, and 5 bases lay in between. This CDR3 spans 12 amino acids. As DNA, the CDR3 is TGTGCCAGCAGTGTAGACTACAATGAGCAGTTCTTC. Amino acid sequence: CASSVDYNEQFF.

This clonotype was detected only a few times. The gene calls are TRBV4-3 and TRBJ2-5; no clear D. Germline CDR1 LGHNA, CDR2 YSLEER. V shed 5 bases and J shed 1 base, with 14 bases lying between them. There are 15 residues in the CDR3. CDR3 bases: TGCGCCAGCAGCAAAAGAACCACCCTCCAAGAGACCCAGTACTTC. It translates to CASSKRTTLQETQYF.

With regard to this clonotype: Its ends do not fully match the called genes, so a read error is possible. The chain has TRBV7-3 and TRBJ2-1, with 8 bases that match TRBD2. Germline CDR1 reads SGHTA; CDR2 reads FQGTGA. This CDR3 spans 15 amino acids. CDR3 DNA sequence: TGTGCCAGCGGCTTACTGCTAGCGGGTAGCAATGAGCAGTTCTTC. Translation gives CASGLLLAGSNEQFF.

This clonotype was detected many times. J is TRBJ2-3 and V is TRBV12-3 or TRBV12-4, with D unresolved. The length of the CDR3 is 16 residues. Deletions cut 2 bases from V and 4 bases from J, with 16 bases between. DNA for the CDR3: TGTGCCAGCAGTTTATCCGCGGTCCCCGGTGCAGATACGCAGTATTTT. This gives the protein CASSLSAVPGADTQYF.

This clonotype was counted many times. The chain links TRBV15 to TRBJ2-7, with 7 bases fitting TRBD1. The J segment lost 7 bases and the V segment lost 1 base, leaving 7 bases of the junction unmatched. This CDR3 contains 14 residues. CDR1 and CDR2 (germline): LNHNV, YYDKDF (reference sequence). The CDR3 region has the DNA TGTGCCACCAGCAGAGGGCAGGGGGTGTGGGAGCAGTACTTC. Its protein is CATSRGQGVWEQYF.

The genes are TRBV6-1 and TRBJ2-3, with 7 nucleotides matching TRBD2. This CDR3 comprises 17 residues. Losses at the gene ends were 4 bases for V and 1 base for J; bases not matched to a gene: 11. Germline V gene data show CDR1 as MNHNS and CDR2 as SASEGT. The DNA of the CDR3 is TGTGCCAGCAGTGCCCGGAACCGGGCGGGGGGCACAGATACGCAGTATTTT. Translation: CASSARNRAGGTDTQYF.

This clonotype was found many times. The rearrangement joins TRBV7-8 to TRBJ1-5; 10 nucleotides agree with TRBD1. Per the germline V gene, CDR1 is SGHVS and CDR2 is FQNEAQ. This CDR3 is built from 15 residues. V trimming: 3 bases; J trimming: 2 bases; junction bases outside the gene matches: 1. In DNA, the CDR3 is TGTGCCAGCAGCTTCGGGACAGGGGGCAATCAGCCCCAGCATTTT. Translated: CASSFGTGGNQPQHF.

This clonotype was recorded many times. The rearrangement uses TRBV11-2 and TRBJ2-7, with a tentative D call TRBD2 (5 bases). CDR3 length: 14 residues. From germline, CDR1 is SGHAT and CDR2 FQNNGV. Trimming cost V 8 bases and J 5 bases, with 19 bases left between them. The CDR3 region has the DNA TGTGCCAGCTGCGAGGGCGGTAGACGAAACGAGCAGTACTTC. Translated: CASCEGGRRNEQYF.